These T cell receptor beta chains were read from a single sample in a study of cytomegalovirus exposure and HLA in healthy donors. Clones were sequenced by immunoSEQ multiplex PCR, and TCRdb holds only the in-frame ones, with some missing. This sample yields under 200,000 clones, of which approximately 80% are seen a single time; around 6.7% belongs to the top ten. Sequencing was performed on PBMCs. The receptors originated from a man younger than 30 in good health and CMV-seropositive. The conserved cysteine and the conserved F or W are not part of the CDR3 here. Fields, in order: J gene, V gene, CDR3 protein.

j_call: TRBJ2-1
v_call: TRBV29-1
cdr3_aa: SVEASRGPTGGEQF

j_call: TRBJ2-3
v_call: TRBV27
cdr3_aa: ASSFYFVDTQY

j_call: TRBJ2-4
v_call: TRBV6-5
cdr3_aa: ASSPGGAKNIQY

j_call: TRBJ2-5
v_call: TRBV7-2
cdr3_aa: ASSRRGLQETQY

j_call: TRBJ2-7
v_call: TRBV4-3
cdr3_aa: ASSQDTSGRVQY

j_call: TRBJ2-7
v_call: TRBV2
cdr3_aa: ASSEAGGRNEEQY

j_call: TRBJ2-2
v_call: TRBV27
cdr3_aa: ASSPYQLGSGELF

j_call: TRBJ2-3
v_call: TRBV19
cdr3_aa: ASSQGPGDTQY

j_call: TRBJ2-3
v_call: TRBV5-1
cdr3_aa: ASSLDSFLAGGTDTQY

j_call: TRBJ2-1
v_call: TRBV27
cdr3_aa: ASSARRSGSGNEQF

j_call: TRBJ1-3
v_call: TRBV7-2
cdr3_aa: ASSSPGVINTIY

j_call: TRBJ1-2
v_call: TRBV20-1
cdr3_aa: SAADTYGYT

j_call: TRBJ1-2
v_call: TRBV4-3
cdr3_aa: ASSVDTGTPNYGYT

j_call: TRBJ2-5
v_call: TRBV11-2
cdr3_aa: ASSLDQRGRQETQY

j_call: TRBJ2-5
v_call: TRBV5-6
cdr3_aa: ASSFLDIQETQY

j_call: TRBJ2-1
v_call: TRBV7-9
cdr3_aa: ASSPTLVDSPNSYNEQF